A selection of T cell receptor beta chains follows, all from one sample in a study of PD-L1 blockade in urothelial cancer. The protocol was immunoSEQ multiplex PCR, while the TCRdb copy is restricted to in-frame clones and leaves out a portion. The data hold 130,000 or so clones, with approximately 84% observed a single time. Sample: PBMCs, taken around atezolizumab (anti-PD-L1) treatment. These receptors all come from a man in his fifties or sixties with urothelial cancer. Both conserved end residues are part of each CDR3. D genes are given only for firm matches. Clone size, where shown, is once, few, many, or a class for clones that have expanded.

TGTGCCAGCAGCGCATCGGGACAGGGGATAGAGACCCAGTACTTC,CASSASGQGIETQYF,TRBV9,NA,TRBD1,TRBJ2-5
TGTGCCATAACGGGGGGGAGAGCGACAGATACGCAGTATTTT,CAITGGRATDTQYF,TRBV6-5,NA,TRBD2,TRBJ2-3
TGTGCCAGCAGTTTGCGGGTTCCCCGCTCTGGGGCCAACGTCCTGACTTTC,CASSLRVPRSGANVLTF,TRBV28,NA,NA,TRBJ2-6
TGCGCCAGCAGCTTAGAGGGCCGAAGAGAGCAGTACTTC,CASSLEGRREQYF,TRBV5-1,NA,NA,TRBJ2-7
TGTGCCAGCAGCTTAGATAGCGGGGAAATTGATACGCAGTATTTT,CASSLDSGEIDTQYF,TRBV11-2,few,TRBD2,TRBJ2-3
TGTGCCAGCAGCTTGAGGGAGAGCTATGGCTACACCTTC,CASSLRESYGYTF,TRBV5-4,NA,NA,TRBJ1-2
TGTGCCAGCTCACCAAACCGACAGGGGGGAGAGACCCAGTACTTC,CASSPNRQGGETQYF,TRBV18,NA,TRBD1,TRBJ2-5
TGTGCCAGCAGCTTGGGGGGGAACACTGAAGCTTTCTTT,CASSLGGNTEAFF,TRBV11-1,once,NA,TRBJ1-1
TGCGCCAGCAGCCAAGACGGCCTAGCGGGCGAGCAGTACTTC,CASSQDGLAGEQYF,TRBV4-1,NA,TRBD2,TRBJ2-7
TGTGCCAGCAGCTTAGCCCAGACAACCTATGGCTACACCTTC,CASSLAQTTYGYTF,TRBV7-2,few,NA,TRBJ1-2
TGTGCCAGCTCAACTAGCGGGGGGCCTGGGTATGAGCAGTTCTTC,CASSTSGGPGYEQFF,TRBV18,NA,TRBD2,TRBJ2-1
TGTGCCAGCAGCTTTGGGGGCGCAGGGCGGAATGAGCAGTTCTTC,CASSFGGAGRNEQFF,TRBV11-2,NA,NA,TRBJ2-1
TGTGCCAGCTCACCCCGCGGGGCGCCCGACTACGAGCAGTACTTC,CASSPRGAPDYEQYF,TRBV18,NA,NA,TRBJ2-7
TGTGCCAGCTCACCTGCGCCGGGACAGGGGGCTGGAAAACTGTTTTTT,CASSPAPGQGAGKLFF,TRBV18,NA,TRBD1,TRBJ1-4
TGTGCCAGCTCACCAAACAAGAACACTGAAGCTTTCTTT,CASSPNKNTEAFF,TRBV18,NA,NA,TRBJ1-1
TGTGCCAGCAGGGGGGGAGAGACCCAGTACTTC,CASRGGETQYF,TRBV27,NA,NA,TRBJ2-5
TGCGCCAGGACCGGGACAATGCGGGAAAAACTGTTTTTT,CARTGTMREKLFF,TRBV10-1,NA,NA,TRBJ1-4
TGTGCCAGCAGCCGCCCCGGGACAGGGGGCCGGGATGGCTACACCTTC,CASSRPGTGGRDGYTF,TRBV7-2,NA,TRBD1,TRBJ1-2
TGTGCCAGCAGTTTAGGCCAGGGTCTTTCACCCCTCCACTTT,CASSLGQGLSPLHF,TRBV27,NA,NA,TRBJ1-6
TGCGCCAGCAGCTCAGCCGTGACAGGGGGCCGAGACACTGAAGCTTTCTTT,CASSSAVTGGRDTEAFF,TRBV5-1,NA,TRBD1,TRBJ1-1
TGTGCCAGCAGCTTAGACACCGTGTCTGGGCAGTTCTTC,CASSLDTVSGQFF,TRBV7-2,NA,NA,TRBJ2-1
TGTGCCAGCAGTCCCCAGGGGGCGGGCAAAAACATTCAGTACTTC,CASSPQGAGKNIQYF,TRBV6-1,NA,TRBD1,TRBJ2-4
TGCGCCAGCAGCTTTGATCAGGGGGCGGGTAATTCACCCCTCCACTTT,CASSFDQGAGNSPLHF,TRBV4-1,NA,TRBD1,TRBJ1-6
TGTGCCTGGAGTCGACAGTCGGACTCTGGAAACACCATATATTTT,CAWSRQSDSGNTIYF,TRBV30,once,NA,TRBJ1-3
TGTGCCAGCAGTGAAGCGGGAAATAATGAAAAACTGTTTTTT,CASSEAGNNEKLFF,TRBV25-1,NA,NA,TRBJ1-4
TGTGCCAGCAGCTTCGGATACAGCGGGGAGACCCAGTACTTC,CASSFGYSGETQYF,TRBV5-4,once,NA,TRBJ2-5
TGTGCCAGCAGCGTAGATGTCCTCGGGTCTACGGAGCAGTACTTC,CASSVDVLGSTEQYF,TRBV9,once,NA,TRBJ2-7
TGCAGCGTTGTTGGGGCTAGCGGGAACTACTACGAGCAGTACTTC,CSVVGASGNYYEQYF,TRBV29-1,NA,TRBD2,TRBJ2-7
TGTGCCAGCAGCCAAGGTCGAGCAGGGTTCTACGAGCAGTACTTC,CASSQGRAGFYEQYF,TRBV2,once,NA,TRBJ2-7
TGTGCCAGCAGCCAAGGGACTAGCAGTTACAATGAGCAGTTCTTC,CASSQGTSSYNEQFF,TRBV4-2,once,TRBD2,TRBJ2-1
TGTGCCAGCACTACGGCAGGGGGTTACGAGCAGTACTTC,CASTTAGGYEQYF,TRBV6-1,NA,TRBD1,TRBJ2-7
TGTGCCAGCAGGAGTAGCCTTACGCAGTATTTT,CASRSSLTQYF,TRBV7-2,NA,NA,TRBJ2-3
TGTGCCAGCAGCAACCCAGCTAGCGGGAGTGGGCTGGATACGCAGTATTTT,CASSNPASGSGLDTQYF,TRBV7-2,once,TRBD2,TRBJ2-3
TGTGCCAGCAGTTCGGGGACAGGGGGCTCCGGGGCCAACGTCCTGACTTTC,CASSSGTGGSGANVLTF,TRBV28,NA,TRBD1,TRBJ2-6
TGCAGCACCGACAGGGGGCTCATGAACACTGAAGCTTTCTTT,CSTDRGLMNTEAFF,TRBV29-1,NA,TRBD1,TRBJ1-1
TGTGCCAGCTGTCTTGATGGACAGGGGTGCGAGCAGTACTTC,CASCLDGQGCEQYF,TRBV7-9,NA,TRBD1,TRBJ2-7
TGTGCCAGCATGCGGCAGGGCGGTGGCTACACCTTC,CASMRQGGGYTF,TRBV6-5,NA,NA,TRBJ1-2